One and the same sample provided the 29 T cell receptor beta chains below, sequenced in a study of beta chain features in type 1 diabetes. The isolated RNA, all of it, was reverse transcribed, so expressed TCRB transcripts were what got sequenced. Profiled with immunoSEQ multiplex PCR; TCRdb holds only in-frame clones, not every one. Found here are 120,000 to 150,000 clones, 10% of them singletons; the top ten hold around 1.4%. Material: naive CD4+ T cells from blood. The source is a young man in good health.

V and J are TRBV10-3 and TRBJ1-1, with TRBD1 matching 9 bases. V dropped 6 bases and J dropped 3; count of bases not matched to a gene: 11. There are 16 residues in the CDR3. Germline values: CDR1 ENHRY, CDR2 SYGVKD. As DNA, the CDR3 is TGTGCCATCAGGGGGACAGGGCAAGGAAGGGACACTGAAGCTTTCTTT. Its protein product is CAIRGTGQGRDTEAFF.

The chain employs TRBV10-1 and TRBJ2-2; 8 bases map to TRBD1. The CDR3 loop spans 15 amino acids. The germline gives CDR1 WNHNN, CDR2 SYGVQD (reference sequence). J lost 2 bases, V lost 3 bases, and 2 bases had no gene match. The CDR3 coding sequence is TGCGCCAGCAGTGATGGGACAGGAAACACCGGGGAGCTGTTTTTT. This gives the protein CASSDGTGNTGELFF.

Many counts were recorded for this clone. The rearrangement uses TRBV7-9 and TRBJ2-5; D uncertain. Germline assignment: CDR1 SEHNR and CDR2 FQNEAQ (reference sequence). The CDR3 sequence is 11 residues long. The germline V and J ends were trimmed by 4 bases and 5 bases, with 5 bases remaining between them. The CDR3: CASSSRETQYF. For the CDR3, the DNA is TGTGCCAGCAGCTCTAGGGAGACCCAGTACTTC. The variable domain in full, completed from reference TRBV7-9 and TRBJ2-5, reads DTGVSQNPRHKITKRGQNVTFRCDPISEHNRLYWYRQTLGQGPEFLTYFQNEAQLEKSRLLSDRFSAERPKGSFSTLEIQRTEQGDSAMYLCASSSRETQYFGPGTRLLVL.

There are a few counts of this clone. The chain recombines TRBV6-1 with TRBJ1-2; D is unresolved. The CDR3 consists of 12 residues. V dropped 5 bases and J dropped 5 bases, with 9 bases sitting between them. CDR1 is MNHNS and CDR2 is SASEGT in the germline V gene. The CDR3 sequence is CASSLASYGYTF. CDR3 sequence (DNA): TGTGCCAGCAGTCTAGCCTCATATGGCTACACCTTC.

The chain carries TRBV7-2 and TRBJ2-7; TRBD1 aligns across 10 bases. The CDR3 loop spans 13 amino acids. Germline V gene data show CDR1 as SGHTA and CDR2 as FQGNSA. The V gene end was trimmed by 5 bases and the J gene end by 6 bases; junction bases not matched to a gene: 4. Written as DNA, the CDR3 is TGTGCCAGCAGCCAGGGACAGGGGACCGAGCAGTACTTC. It translates to CASSQGQGTEQYF.

The sample holds many counts of this clone. The junction departs from the called germline gene at one end, perhaps through a read error. The genes are TRBV7-9 and TRBJ2-3; 9 bases agree with TRBD2. The germline CDR1 and CDR2 sequences are SEHNR and FQNEAQ (reference sequence). The CDR3 has 15 amino acids. The CDR3 coding sequence is TGTGCCAGCACCTTAAGCGGGGGGCGTGCAGATACGCAGTATTTT. This sequence encodes CASTLSGGRADTQYF.

This clone turned up a few times. The chain couples TRBV27 to TRBJ1-2; a weak D match, TRBD1 (6 bases). From germline, CDR1 is MNHEY and CDR2 SMNVEV (reference sequence). V was pared by 6 bases and J by 7 bases, with 15 bases between. CDR3 length: 13 residues. The CDR3 spells CASRGARYGGYTF. In nucleotides, the CDR3 is TGTGCCAGCAGGGGGGCGCGCTATGGTGGCTACACCTTC.

This clone was detected only a few times. The chain has TRBV30 and TRBJ2-7, with TRBD2 matching 14 bases. The length of the CDR3 is 16 residues. Trimming removed 3 bases from V and 4 bases from J; junction bases left unmatched: 8. CDR1 GTSNPN and CDR2 SVGIG come from the germline V gene (reference sequence). CDR3 protein: CAWSGLAGGSEYEQYF. For the CDR3, the DNA is TGTGCCTGGAGCGGACTAGCGGGGGGCTCTGAATACGAGCAGTACTTC.

V gene TRBV5-4 combines with J gene TRBJ2-7; 8 bases match TRBD2. The CDR3 runs to 14 residues. The germline CDR1 and CDR2 sequences are SGHNT and YYREEE (reference sequence). J lost 3 bases, V lost 4 bases, and 6 bases had no gene match. CDR3 region: CASSPGLVNYEQYF. Written as DNA, the CDR3 is TGTGCCAGCAGCCCGGGACTAGTTAACTACGAGCAGTACTTC.

This clone was picked up a small number of times. The CDR3 region has the DNA TGCGCCAGCAGCTTGGTTGGGACAGGGATCTACAATGAGCAGTTCTTC. Its protein product is CASSLVGTGIYNEQFF. The genes are TRBV5-1 and TRBJ2-1; 9 nucleotides align to TRBD1. The V segment lost 0 bases and the J segment 3 bases; nucleotides outside the gene matches: 4. Germline V gives CDR1 SGHRS, CDR2 YFSETQ. This CDR3 has 16 amino acids. The entire variable domain, with the rest obtained from reference TRBV5-1 and TRBJ2-1, is as follows: KAGVTQTPRYLIKTRGQQVTLSCSPISGHRSVSWYQQTPGQGLQFLFEYFSETQRNKGNFPGRFSGRQFSNSRSEMNVSTLELGDSALYLCASSLVGTGIYNEQFFGPGTRLTVL.

In its sample, this clone was seen a few times. DNA for the CDR3: TGTGCCAGCAGCATTTCTAGCGGGGGGGATACGCAGTATTTT. Amino acid sequence: CASSISSGGDTQYF. The chain uses TRBV7-2 and TRBJ2-3; 11 bases are a match to TRBD2. Germline CDR1 is SGHTA and CDR2 is FQGNSA. This CDR3 is 14 amino acids long. With 5 bases clipped from V and 6 bases from J, the junction kept 4 bases outside the gene matches.

At least ten counts were recorded for this clone. The genes are TRBV4-2 and TRBJ2-1; 7 nucleotides line up with TRBD1. The germline gives CDR1 LGHNA, CDR2 YNFKEQ. The CDR3 has 15 amino acids. Unmatched junction bases numbered 6, after V lost 4 bases and J lost 3 bases. The CDR3 is CASSRPGQIYNEQFF. In nucleotides, the CDR3 is TGTGCCAGCAGCCGACCGGGACAGATCTACAATGAGCAGTTCTTC.

The chain recombines TRBV30 with TRBJ2-5; 13 positions match TRBD2. CDR1 and CDR2 from the germline V gene are GTSNPN and SVGIG (reference sequence). Trimming cost V 3 bases and J 0 bases; bases outside gene matches: 4. CDR3 length equals 16 residues. DNA of the CDR3: TGTGCCTGGAGGGGACTAGCGGGGACGTACCAAGAGACCCAGTACTTC. Protein sequence: CAWRGLAGTYQETQYF.

This clone has only a few counts. The chain uses TRBV7-2 and TRBJ2-2; D is perhaps TRBD1 (6 bases). Trimming removed 3 bases from V and 0 bases from J, with 11 bases in between. Looked up from germline, CDR1 is SGHTA and CDR2 is FQGNSA. CDR3 length: 16 amino acids. The chain's CDR3 is CASSFTGTPNTGELFF. CDR3 in DNA: TGTGCCAGCAGCTTCACCGGGACACCGAACACCGGGGAGCTGTTTTTT.

The chain has TRBV29-1 and TRBJ2-7, with 7 positions matching TRBD1. Germline trimming cut 1 base from V and 1 base from J; bases unmatched to any gene: 4. Germline CDR1 SQVTM, CDR2 ANQGSEA. CDR3 length: 14 residues. CDR3 residues: CSVEGQGRSYEQYF. In DNA, the CDR3 is TGCAGCGTTGAAGGACAGGGTAGGTCCTACGAGCAGTACTTC.

This clone was detected many times. As DNA, the CDR3 is TGTGCCAGCAGCTTGGCTGGAGGGGAGACCCAGTACTTC. This translates into CASSLAGGETQYF. V gene TRBV5-4 combines with J gene TRBJ2-5; a weak D match, TRBD2 (6 bases). V was trimmed by 0 bases and J by 5 bases, leaving 8 bases between them. The germline V gene has CDR1 SGHNT and CDR2 YYREEE (reference sequence). This CDR3 has 13 amino acids. Full variable domain (outside the CDR3, taken from reference TRBV5-4 and TRBJ2-5): ETGVTQSPTHLIKTRGQQVTLRCSSQSGHNTVSWYQQALGQGPQFIFQYYREEENGRGNFPPRFSGLQFPNYSSELNVNALELDDSALYLCASSLAGGETQYFGPGTRLLVL.

The chain has TRBV7-2 and TRBJ2-1; the match to TRBD2 covers 13 bases. J lost 1 base, V lost 5 bases, and 8 bases had no gene match. Per the germline V gene, CDR1 is SGHTA and CDR2 is FQGNSA. The CDR3 runs to 18 residues. The CDR3 coding sequence is TGTGCCAGCAGCCTTAGTGGACTAGCGGGGGATTCCTACAATGAGCAGTTCTTC. The encoded protein is CASSLSGLAGDSYNEQFF.

V gene TRBV5-1 combines with J gene TRBJ2-7; D possibly corresponds to TRBD2 (5 bases). The CDR3 consists of 13 residues. Trimming removed 5 bases from V and 2 bases from J, with 11 bases in between. Germline CDR1 is SGHRS and CDR2 is YFSETQ. CDR3 nucleotide sequence: TGCGCCAGCAGAAAAGACGGGGCCTACGAGCAGTACTTC. It codes for CASRKDGAYEQYF.

This clone was found a few times. The rearrangement joins TRBV19 to TRBJ1-5, with D possibly matching TRBD1 (6 bases). The V end lost 5 bases, the J end lost 3 bases, and 14 bases lay between the germline ends. Germline V gene data show CDR1 as LNHDA and CDR2 as SQIVND (reference sequence). This CDR3 is 15 amino acids long. CDR3 region: CASSSPGHNNQPQHF. CDR3 sequence (DNA): TGTGCCAGTAGTTCTCCGGGACACAACAATCAGCCCCAGCATTTT.

This chain links TRBV18 with TRBJ2-2; 7 bases are a match to TRBD1. The CDR3 is 14 residues long. CDR1 is KGHSH and CDR2 is LQKENI in the germline V gene. V trimming: 6 bases; J trimming: 2 bases; junction bases outside the gene matches: 3. The CDR3: CASSTGLNTGELFF. DNA of the CDR3: TGTGCCAGCTCGACAGGGCTTAACACCGGGGAGCTGTTTTTT.

This chain links TRBV20-1 with TRBJ1-2, with D perhaps TRBD1 (5 bases). The CDR3 runs to 11 residues. CDR1 is DFQATT, CDR2 SNEGSKA, per germline (reference sequence). The CDR3 spells CRGGGANGYTF. The CDR3, as DNA: TGCAGGGGGGGAGGGGCGAATGGCTACACCTTC.

V is TRBV30 and J is TRBJ2-5; D is undetermined. There are 11 residues in the CDR3. The ends were cut back, 1 base at V and 3 bases at J, with 3 bases in the middle. Germline-derived CDR1 and CDR2 are GTSNPN and SVGIG (reference sequence). The CDR3 coding sequence is TGTGCCTGGAGTGGAGAAGAGACCCAGTACTTC. Protein product: CAWSGEETQYF.

This clone was seen only a few times. J is TRBJ2-1 and V is TRBV7-2; TRBD2 aligns across 16 bases. The junction had 4 bases not matched to a gene; V was cut back by 5 bases and J by 6 bases. This CDR3 spans 16 amino acids. The germline CDR1 and CDR2 sequences are SGHTA and FQGNSA. The CDR3 protein is CASSPGTSGGANEQFF. CDR3 bases: TGTGCCAGCAGCCCCGGGACTAGCGGGGGGGCCAATGAGCAGTTCTTC.

Only a few counts were recorded for this clone. This sequence joins TRBV9 and TRBJ2-3; 12 bases line up with TRBD2. With 1 base clipped from V and 3 bases from J, the junction kept 3 bases outside the gene matches. The CDR3 has 16 residues. Germline CDR1 reads SGDLS; CDR2 reads YYNGEE. The CDR3 DNA reads as TGTGCCAGCAGCGTATCCGGGACTAGCGGGACAGATACGCAGTATTTT. Its protein product is CASSVSGTSGTDTQYF. Filled out from reference TRBV9 and TRBJ2-3, the complete variable domain reads DSGVTQTPKHLITATGQRVTLRCSPRSGDLSVYWYQQSLDQGLQFLIQYYNGEERAKGNILERFSAQQFPDLHSELNLSSLELGDSALYFCASSVSGTSGTDTQYFGPGTRLTVL.

This clone was recorded a few times. The J gene is TRBJ2-1, the V gene TRBV11-2; 7 bases match TRBD1. The germline gives CDR1 SGHAT, CDR2 FQNNGV. This CDR3 region has 15 residues. The V segment lost 2 bases and the J segment 4 bases; nucleotides outside the gene matches: 5. CDR3 region: CASSLSQGEYNEQFF. CDR3 nucleotide sequence: TGTGCCAGCAGCTTAAGCCAGGGGGAATACAATGAGCAGTTCTTC.

The gene calls are TRBV9 and TRBJ1-2, with 7 bases aligning to TRBD1. The CDR3 has 15 amino acids. Unmatched junction bases numbered 11, after V lost 5 bases and J lost 4 bases. Germline V gene lookup returns CDR1 SGDLS and CDR2 YYNGEE. CDR3 DNA sequence: TGTGCCAGCAGAAACACCGGGACAGCAGGCTATGGCTACACCTTC. It is translated as CASRNTGTAGYGYTF.

V gene TRBV4-3 combines with J gene TRBJ2-2; TRBD2 might be the D (6 bases). CDR3 length: 16 amino acids. CDR1 and CDR2 (germline): LGHNA, YSLEER. Trimming pared 3 bases from V and 1 base from J, leaving 12 bases between. The CDR3 DNA follows: TGCGCCAGCAGCCATGAAACTAGCCGGAACACCGGGGAGCTGTTTTTT. Translated, it gives CASSHETSRNTGELFF.

The table lists this clone with many counts. V gene TRBV7-9 combines with J gene TRBJ1-5, with no clear D. V was shortened by 2 bases and J by 0 bases, with 14 bases between the two germline ends. CDR1 and CDR2 (germline): SEHNR, FQNEAQ (reference sequence). This CDR3 is built from 17 residues. This CDR3 is CASSLTPWEDSNQPQHF. CDR3 nucleotides: TGTGCCAGCAGCTTAACCCCTTGGGAGGATAGCAATCAGCCCCAGCATTTT.

The V gene is TRBV5-8, the J gene TRBJ2-1; D gene ambiguous. V was clipped by 3 bases and J by 3 bases, with 4 bases between them. In germline, CDR1 is SGHTS, CDR2 YDEGEE. The CDR3 is made up of 12 amino acids. CDR3 residues: CASSSYYNEQFF. CDR3 in DNA: TGTGCCAGCAGCTCTTACTACAATGAGCAGTTCTTC.